This TCR beta chain was retrieved from a study of blood T cell repertoires in COVID-19. In the study overall: Spain, Italy and the United States supplied samples that represented acute and convalescent COVID-19. The analysed material was cDNA or gDNA that came from T cells, B-cell-depleted T cells, or PBMCs.

Seattle researchers signed up patients amid active infection and tracked them longitudinally. The V segment lost 4 bases and the J segment 1 base; nucleotides outside the gene matches: 5. CDR1 is SGHKS, CDR2 YYEKEE, per germline (reference sequence). The CDR3 is 16 residues long. The authors' processing: The assay estimated nucleated cells by amplifying reference gene primers. The data were produced by immunoSEQ multiplex PCR, yet TCRdb's version contains in-frame clones alone and is incomplete. The V and J calls and clone size come from that table; D and trimming were worked out from the DNA. The table lists fewer than 500,000 clones, about 90% of them singletons.

The receptor's source is a man aged 18 to 30 with COVID-19, enrolled during active disease. The V gene is TRBV5-5, the J gene TRBJ1-6; 7 bases map to TRBD1. The sequenced sample was peripheral blood. CDR3: CASSPDRVSYNSPLHF. The CDR3 DNA sequence: TGTGCCAGCAGCCCCGACAGGGTATCCTATAATTCACCCCTCCACTTT.